This T cell receptor beta chain was captured by sequencing in a study of OX40 agonist ivuxolimab in advanced cancers. Study information: Every 2 weeks, patients got intravenous ivuxolimab at one of six dose levels (0.01-10 mg/kg).

Trimming removed 2 bases at V and 2 bases at J, with 19 bases between. The CDR3 spans 17 residues. CDR1 and CDR2 (germline): MDHEN, SYDVKM. Generated by immunoSEQ multiplex PCR, the TCRdb table keeps only in-frame clones and is missing some. The data contain 75,000 to 95,000 clones, around 90% of them seen just once; the ten biggest clones take up under 3%. Sequencing used CD4+ or CD8+ T cells sorted from blood, obtained in a trial of the OX40 agonist ivuxolimab. This rearrangement joins TRBV28 to TRBJ2-7; D is perhaps TRBD2 (6 bases). The TCR was taken from an adult with an advanced solid tumor such as melanoma, head and neck, liver or kidney cancer. CDR3 amino acids: CASSLRRDSGRTYEQYF. The CDR3 DNA reads TGTGCCAGCAGTTTAAGGAGGGATTCGGGAAGGACCTACGAGCAGTACTTC.